The clone carrying this T cell receptor (beta chain) occurred a few times. Its antigen is currently unknown. Primers used in a second PCR of roughly 6 to 12 cycles were a sample-barcoded 5' primer and a J-beta primer mix. TCRdb itself ran the 5' RACE reads through MiXCR, one entry per CDR3 protein. The table includes around 900,000 distinct CDR3 sequences, about 51% detected once. This entry belongs to a study of blood T cells in healthy people across ages. Findings and caveats of the study: A roughly linear fall in TCR beta diversity per million T cells was seen with increasing age.

The CDR3 totals 13 residues. Germline V CDR1 and CDR2: MNHEY, SVGAGI. Trimming stripped 0 bases from V and 8 bases from J, with 10 bases between. This clonotype was obtained from a woman aged 55 to 70 in good health. Sequencing was done on a sample of blood. The gene calls are TRBV6-5 and TRBJ1-2; perhaps TRBD1 as D (5 bases). DNA for the CDR3: TGTGCCAGCAGTTACTCAGGGGTGGTGGGCTACACCTTC. It yields the protein CASSYSGVVGYTF.